This TCR beta chain originates from a study of Graves' ophthalmopathy and Graves' hyperthyroidism. The overall study: Pretreatment peripheral blood was obtained at initial diagnosis.

Amplification of TCR beta CDR3 regions used RNA transcripts. After a first-round RT-PCR with HTBI primers, a second-round multiplex PCR was run. TCRdb used MiXCR to reprocess the multiplex PCR reads, holding one entry per CDR3 protein. The sample shows nearly 400,000 distinct CDR3 sequences, around 18% of them seen only once. Trimming removed 7 bases at V and 8 bases at J, with 14 bases between. This CDR3 is built from 12 residues. Per germline, CDR1 MNHEY and CDR2 SVGEGT. This clonotype occurred once. Material for sequencing was peripheral blood. The receptor was derived from a woman between 18 and 29 years old with Graves' ophthalmopathy. V is TRBV6-2 or TRBV6-3 and J is TRBJ1-2; the D is unclear. Here the CDR3 DNA reads TGTGCCAGCACTACCCCTTTATTCGGCTACACCTTC. Translating gives CASTTPLFGYTF.